The clone carrying this TCR beta chain was observed a single time. The antigen is unknown. The data were taken from a study of regulatory T cells in long-lasting Graves disease. For the study at large: The study enrolled newly diagnosed Graves' patients on antithyroid drugs under 3 months.

This CDR3 has 12 amino acids. Germline V gene sequence: CDR1 GTSNPN, CDR2 SVGIG (reference sequence). V dropped 5 bases and J dropped 4 bases, with 10 bases sitting between them. General study points: Among persistent patients, a larger number of public clonotypes were shared (about 3,000) than among newly diagnosed patients (more than 850).

Arm-PCR of CDR3 regions with iRepertoire HTBI primers generated TCR beta libraries. In TCRdb, the multiplex PCR reads were re-called with MiXCR into one record per CDR3 protein. The repertoire holds about 610,000 distinct CDR3 sequences, with about 16% as singletons. Time point denoted: newly diagnosed GD, antithyroid drugs for less than 3 months. Extracted PBMC RNA gave rise to the TCR library. The data were also submitted as part of a second study, on T cells in Graves' hyperthyroidism and ophthalmopathy.

Sequences were derived from peripheral blood mononuclear cells (PBMCs), sampled at new diagnosis, from a patient treated with antithyroid drugs. The chain combines TRBV30 with TRBJ2-3; D is undetermined. The receptor's source is a young man with Graves disease. The CDR3 DNA reads as TGTGCCTGGTCACCGAAGGCAGATACGCAGTATTTT. It translates to CAWSPKADTQYF.